The 30 T cell receptor beta chains in this list originate from one sample, sequenced in a study of cytomegalovirus exposure and HLA in healthy donors listed by TCRdb under 2017. Library creation used the immunoSEQ multiplex PCR assay. A mixture of 60 forward primers for TCR Vbeta segments and 13 reverse primers for TCR Jbeta segments was used in the multiplex PCR. In TCRdb, the immuneACCESS table is reduced to in-frame sequences with V and J assigned. These tables do not hold every clone; where another copy was compared, an unresolved V gene accounts for under half, and the others remain unexplained. The sample records about 250,000 clones, about 75% of which are singletons. Under 3% of the sample is in the top ten clones. Sequenced material: PBMCs. Every receptor here comes from a female donor in good health and CMV-seronegative.

The chain combines TRBV6-5 with TRBJ2-7; TRBD1 matches at 8 bases. This CDR3 is 12 amino acids long. Per the germline V gene, CDR1 is MNHEY and CDR2 is SVGAGI. V lost 6 bases and J lost 13; bases outside the gene matches: 11. The chain's CDR3 is CASSPRQGLDYF. CDR3 DNA sequence: TGTGCCAGCAGCCCAAGACAGGGGTTAGATTACTTC.

This chain connects TRBV25-1 to TRBJ1-5; D is undetermined. Germline-derived CDR1 and CDR2 are MGHDK and SYGVNS. V was pared by 10 bases and J by 10 bases, with 11 bases between. This CDR3 comprises 10 residues. CDR3 DNA: TGTGCCACCGTCTCTAGACCCCAGCATTTT. Translation: CATVSRPQHF.

To note about this clone: This sample also contains other DNA sequences that code for the same CDR3. The V call is TRBV2, the J call TRBJ1-1; 8 bases map to TRBD1. The CDR3 loop spans 14 amino acids. Germline values: CDR1 SNHLY, CDR2 FYNNEI. V gave up 5 bases and J gave up 3 bases; unmatched junction bases: 5. CDR3 DNA sequence: TGTGCCAGCAGTCGGACAGGGTGGGACACTGAAGCTTTCTTT. It translates to CASSRTGWDTEAFF.

J is TRBJ2-2 and V is TRBV9; D might be TRBD1 (5 bases). Trimming took off 4 bases at V and 0 bases at J, with 25 bases between the two ends. CDR3 length: 20 amino acids. The germline CDR1 and CDR2 sequences are SGDLS and YYNGEE. This CDR3 is CASSPGSGFRQFANTGELFF. The CDR3 nucleotides are TGTGCCAGCAGCCCCGGTAGTGGGTTTCGACAGTTCGCGAACACCGGGGAGCTGTTTTTT.

The chain carries TRBV29-1 and TRBJ1-1; no reliable D call. Germline V gives CDR1 SQVTM, CDR2 ANQGSEA. This CDR3 spans 14 amino acids. Trimming removed 7 bases at V and 2 bases at J, with 17 bases between. CDR3 amino acids: CSAVRPERNTEAFF. The CDR3 DNA follows: TGCAGCGCTGTCAGGCCCGAGAGAAACACTGAAGCTTTCTTT.

The rearrangement joins TRBV6-1 to TRBJ1-1, with a tentative D call TRBD1 (6 bases). Germline loops: CDR1 MNHNS, CDR2 SASEGT. Trimming took 2 bases from V and 2 from J, leaving 12 bases between them. This CDR3 is 15 amino acids long. The chain's CDR3 is CASSESGTTNTEAFF. The CDR3 DNA reads TGTGCCAGCAGTGAATCCGGGACAACCAACACTGAAGCTTTCTTT.

This clone was detected a few times. The chain employs TRBV27 and TRBJ2-7, with 7 bases identical to TRBD2. Unmatched junction bases numbered 9, after V lost 5 bases and J lost 2 bases. Germline loops: CDR1 MNHEY, CDR2 SMNVEV (reference sequence). This CDR3 is 15 amino acids long. The CDR3 sequence is CASSRTGTTTYEQYF. CDR3 DNA sequence: TGTGCCAGCAGTAGGACCGGGACTACAACCTACGAGCAGTACTTC.

The J gene is TRBJ1-5, the V gene TRBV18, with D possibly matching TRBD1 (5 bases). V lost 3 bases and J lost 5, with 11 bases in between. CDR3 length equals 14 residues. Germline V lookup: CDR1 KGHSH, CDR2 LQKENI. Written as DNA, the CDR3 is TGTGCCAGCTCACCTGGGCAGGGCGATCAGCCCCAGCATTTT. Encoded protein: CASSPGQGDQPQHF.

The V gene is TRBV6-1, the J gene TRBJ1-5; no firm D call. The germline V gene encodes CDR1 MNHNS and CDR2 SASEGT. The V end was cut by 1 base, the J end by 6 bases, with 10 bases between. The CDR3 spans 14 residues. CDR3 loop: CASSEVDEGQPQHF. In DNA form, the CDR3 reads TGTGCCAGCAGTGAAGTGGATGAGGGTCAGCCCCAGCATTTT.

This clone was counted between two and nine times. The chain has TRBV5-1 and TRBJ2-2, with 8 bases matching TRBD2. There are 16 residues in the CDR3. The J segment lost 5 bases and the V segment lost 4 bases, leaving 10 bases of the junction unmatched. Germline CDR1 is SGHRS and CDR2 is YFSETQ. CDR3: CASSTPTSGGTGELFF. CDR3 DNA sequence: TGCGCCAGCAGCACGCCTACTAGCGGCGGGACCGGGGAGCTGTTTTTT.

With respect to this clone: Germline is not matched at one junction end, which may reflect a read error. This chain's CDR3 is CAGSLSVYNEQFF. CDR3 nucleotide sequence: TGTGCCGGCAGTTTATCCGTCTACAATGAGCAGTTCTTC. This chain joins TRBV27 and TRBJ2-1; D unresolved. The CDR3 runs 13 residues. Germline CDR1 and CDR2: MNHEY and SMNVEV (reference sequence).

This clone was picked up a small number of times. This chain connects TRBV5-4 to TRBJ1-6, with D possibly matching TRBD1 (5 bases). The CDR3 loop spans 16 amino acids. V gave up 3 bases and J gave up 8 bases, with 18 bases separating them. CDR1 and CDR2 from the germline V gene are SGHNT and YYREEE (reference sequence). The CDR3, as DNA: TGTGCCAGCAGCTGGGGGACTTCGGGGGGATATTCACCCCTCCACTTT. Residues: CASSWGTSGGYSPLHF. The complete variable domain, with remaining parts taken from reference TRBV5-4 and TRBJ1-6, reads ETGVTQSPTHLIKTRGQQVTLRCSSQSGHNTVSWYQQALGQGPQFIFQYYREEENGRGNFPPRFSGLQFPNYSSELNVNALELDDSALYLCASSWGTSGGYSPLHFGNGTRLTVT.

The chain combines TRBV19 with TRBJ2-3; 12 nucleotides align to TRBD2. Germline CDR1 LNHDA, CDR2 SQIVND (reference sequence). CDR3 length: 16 amino acids. Trimming cost V 6 bases and J 2 bases; bases outside gene matches: 6. This CDR3 is CASSPRTSGTTDTQYF. In DNA, the CDR3 is TGTGCCAGTAGCCCTAGGACTAGCGGGACCACAGATACGCAGTATTTT.

This chain links TRBV29-1 with TRBJ1-1; TRBD1 matches 7 bases. The V gene end was trimmed by 6 bases and the J gene end by 3 bases; junction bases not matched to a gene: 4. The CDR3 length is 12 residues. Germline values: CDR1 SQVTM, CDR2 ANQGSEA. CDR3 sequence (DNA): TGCAGCGTACACAGGGGAGACACTGAAGCTTTCTTT. It is translated as CSVHRGDTEAFF.

The chain carries TRBV5-1 and TRBJ1-2; unclear D gene. CDR1 and CDR2 (germline): SGHRS, YFSETQ. The CDR3 has 14 residues. V was shortened by 4 bases and J by 4 bases, with 14 bases between the two germline ends. CDR3 DNA sequence: TGCGCCAGCAGCCCGGGTCTACCTCTCTATGGCTACACCTTC. Translating it yields CASSPGLPLYGYTF.

This chain links TRBV19 with TRBJ2-1; 8 bases agree with TRBD1. The CDR3 has 14 residues. Germline CDR1 and CDR2: LNHDA and SQIVND (reference sequence). The junction had 2 bases not matched to a gene; V was cut back by 3 bases and J by 4 bases. The CDR3 sequence: CASSIGQGYNEQFF. The CDR3 coding sequence is TGTGCCAGTAGTATCGGACAGGGTTACAATGAGCAGTTCTTC. The whole variable domain, remainder taken from reference TRBV19 and TRBJ2-1, is DGGITQSPKYLFRKEGQNVTLSCEQNLNHDAMYWYRQDPGQGLRLIYYSQIVNDFQKGDIAEGYSVSREKKESFPLTVTSAQKNPTAFYLCASSIGQGYNEQFFGPGTRLTVL.

The chain joins TRBV9 to TRBJ2-7; 10 positions match TRBD1. Per the germline V gene, CDR1 is SGDLS and CDR2 is YYNGEE. This CDR3 has 14 amino acids. Losses at the gene ends were 2 bases for V and 2 bases for J; bases not matched to a gene: 1. The CDR3 here is CASSVGQGPYEQYF. CDR3 coding DNA: TGTGCCAGCAGCGTGGGACAGGGGCCCTACGAGCAGTACTTC.

The chain uses TRBV9 and TRBJ2-7, with TRBD2 identical over 11 bases. The CDR3 has 16 amino acids. V was clipped by 4 bases and J by 5 bases; unmatched bases: 11. The germline CDR1 and CDR2 sequences are SGDLS and YYNGEE. The CDR3 DNA follows: TGTGCCAGCAGCCAGAACGAAAGACTAGCGGGAAACGAGCAGTACTTC. Translated: CASSQNERLAGNEQYF.

The rearrangement links TRBV19 to TRBJ2-2; TRBD1 is a possible D gene (6 bases). Germline V CDR1 and CDR2: LNHDA, SQIVND (reference sequence). V was clipped by 0 bases and J by 6 bases, with 8 bases between them. This CDR3 comprises 14 residues. Here the CDR3 DNA reads TGTGCCAGTAGTATAGAGGGGGCCGCCGGGGAGCTGTTTTTT. It translates to CASSIEGAAGELFF.

The chain employs TRBV28 and TRBJ2-3; no clear D gene. The CDR3 runs to 14 residues. Per germline, CDR1 MDHEN and CDR2 SYDVKM. Trimming left V 3 bases short and J 4 bases short, with 11 bases between. The CDR3 loop is CASSLALGADTQYF. CDR3 nucleotides: TGTGCCAGCAGTTTGGCACTTGGAGCAGATACGCAGTATTTT.

The chain combines TRBV5-1 with TRBJ2-7; 9 positions match TRBD2. The CDR3 spans 13 residues. Germline lookup yields CDR1 SGHRS and CDR2 YFSETQ. The trim removed 8 bases at V and 6 bases at J, leaving 9 bases unmatched. The CDR3 loop is CARGLAGASEQYF. CDR3 nucleotides: TGCGCCAGGGGCTTAGCGGGAGCGAGCGAGCAGTACTTC.

On this clone: At one boundary the junction diverges from the germline segment, which might be a read error. This chain uses TRBV7-9 with TRBJ1-2; no clear D gene. The CDR3 spans 13 residues. The germline CDR1 and CDR2 sequences are SEHNR and FQNEAQ (reference sequence). CDR3 coding DNA: TGTTCCAGCAGCTTGGGCTCTAACTATGGCTACACCTTC. This sequence encodes CSSSLGSNYGYTF.

The chain is built from TRBV29-1 and TRBJ2-1, with a possible D match to TRBD1 (6 bases). Germline V gene lookup returns CDR1 SQVTM and CDR2 ANQGSEA. The CDR3 totals 16 residues. V dropped 3 bases and J dropped 1 base, with 16 bases sitting between them. Here the CDR3 reads CSVDGQGTPSYNEQFF. DNA of the CDR3: TGCAGCGTTGACGGCCAGGGGACGCCTTCCTACAATGAGCAGTTCTTC.

The rearrangement joins TRBV28 to TRBJ2-7, with D perhaps TRBD2 (6 bases). The V end lost 5 bases, the J end lost 6 bases, and 17 bases lay between the germline ends. Germline V lookup: CDR1 MDHEN, CDR2 SYDVKM. This CDR3 has 14 residues. The CDR3 bases are TGTGCCAGCAGTGAATCCGGGAGTCTGGGCGAGCAGTACTTC. As protein: CASSESGSLGEQYF.

The genes are TRBV6-1 and TRBJ2-7; TRBD1 agrees at 8 bases. This CDR3 contains 17 residues. Losses at the gene ends were 4 bases for V and 1 base for J; bases not matched to a gene: 12. Germline CDR1 reads MNHNS; CDR2 reads SASEGT. The CDR3 sequence: CASSGQGAGGGSYEQYF. The CDR3 DNA reads TGTGCCAGCAGTGGGCAGGGGGCGGGTGGGGGGTCCTACGAGCAGTACTTC.

This chain links TRBV5-6 with TRBJ2-1; 7 bases are a match to TRBD1. The CDR3 is 17 residues long. The germline CDR1 and CDR2 sequences are SGHDT and YYEEEE. Trimming took 0 bases from V and 3 from J; bases not matched to a gene: 9. The CDR3 nucleotides are TGTGCCAGCAGCTTGGGGGGACAGAAATCCCTCTACAATGAGCAGTTCTTC. Translating it yields CASSLGGQKSLYNEQFF.

The chain's CDR3 is CASSLTGKYGYTF. CDR3 sequence (DNA): TGTGCCAGCAGTCTAACAGGGAAATATGGCTACACCTTC. The chain combines TRBV6-5 with TRBJ1-2; D may be TRBD1 (6 bases). The V gene lost 5 bases and the J gene lost 5 bases, with 12 bases spanning the gap. Looked up from germline, CDR1 is MNHEY and CDR2 is SVGAGI. This CDR3 is 13 amino acids long.

The rearrangement links TRBV5-5 to TRBJ1-1, with 9 positions matching TRBD1. Germline V CDR1 and CDR2: SGHKS, YYEKEE (reference sequence). The length of the CDR3 is 15 residues. The V segment lost 4 bases and the J segment 2 bases; nucleotides outside the gene matches: 6. DNA for the CDR3: TGTGCCAGCAGCATGCGGACAGGGGAAAACACTGAAGCTTTCTTT. This translates into CASSMRTGENTEAFF.

The CDR3, as DNA: TGTGCCAGCAGTCCTCCCCCAGGCTATAATGAAAAACTGTTTTTT. Amino acids: CASSPPPGYNEKLFF. The V and J genes are TRBV27 and TRBJ1-4; D uncertain. Germline CDR1 reads MNHEY; CDR2 reads SMNVEV (reference sequence). The V gene lost 5 bases and the J gene lost 4 bases, with 14 bases spanning the gap. CDR3 length: 15 residues.

The CDR3 DNA reads TGTGCCAGCAGCCGTGGGGCCGACGCTAACTATGGCTACACCTTC. Its translation is CASSRGADANYGYTF. The V call is TRBV7-9, the J call TRBJ1-2, with TRBD1 as a possible D gene (5 bases). CDR1 and CDR2 (germline): SEHNR, FQNEAQ (reference sequence). The CDR3 is made up of 15 amino acids. V lost 5 bases, J lost 0 bases, and 13 bases lay in between.